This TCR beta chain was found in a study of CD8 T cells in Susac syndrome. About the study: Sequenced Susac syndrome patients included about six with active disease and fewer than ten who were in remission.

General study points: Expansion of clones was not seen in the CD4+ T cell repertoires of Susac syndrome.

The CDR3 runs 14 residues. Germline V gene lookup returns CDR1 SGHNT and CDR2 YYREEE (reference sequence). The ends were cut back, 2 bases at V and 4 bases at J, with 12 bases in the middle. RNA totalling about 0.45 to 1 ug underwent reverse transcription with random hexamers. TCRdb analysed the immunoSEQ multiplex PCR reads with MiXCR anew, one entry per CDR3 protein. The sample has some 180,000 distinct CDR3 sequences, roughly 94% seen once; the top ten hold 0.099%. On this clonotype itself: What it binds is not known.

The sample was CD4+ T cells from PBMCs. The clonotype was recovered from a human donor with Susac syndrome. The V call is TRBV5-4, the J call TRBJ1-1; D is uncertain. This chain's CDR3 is CASSFPGVSTEAFF. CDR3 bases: TGTGCCAGCAGCTTCCCAGGAGTGAGCACTGAAGCTTTCTTT.